The T cell receptor (beta chain) under discussion was sequenced for a study of T cell repertoires in cytomegalovirus infection. Points from the study as a whole: Dominating the ex vivo response were HLA-C-restricted CMV-specific TCR beta clonotypes.

TCRdb re-analysed the reads in MiXCR, keeping a single row per CDR3 protein. The sample yields fewer than 130,000 distinct CDR3 sequences, 35% to 50% seen once. This clonotype was observed at least ten times. The antigen remains undetermined. The origin of this receptor is a human donor in good health (CMV status not recorded). Some clones in this sample may be carry-over from other donors' samples. The specimen was CD8+ T cells from cultured PBMCs, collected from culture after CMV antigen stimulation.

This CDR3 reads CASSPRDTLRDTQYF. The CDR3 region has the DNA TGTGCCAGCAGCCCTAGGGACACCCTAAGGGATACGCAGTATTTT. This chain uses TRBV13 with TRBJ2-3; TRBD1 might be the D (6 bases). This CDR3 comprises 15 residues. V shed 5 bases and J shed 6 bases, with 18 bases lying between them. Looked up from germline, CDR1 is PRHDT and CDR2 is FYEKMQ (reference sequence).